This T cell receptor beta chain was profiled in a study of cytomegalovirus exposure and HLA in healthy donors. On the study more broadly: Falling in the Caucasian-associated ancestry cluster were about 82% of some 400 genotyped donors.

This CDR3 contains 13 residues. V gave up 3 bases and J gave up 6 bases; unmatched junction bases: 1. Germline V gene sequence: CDR1 KGHSH, CDR2 LQKENI. Regarding donors, all were healthy bone marrow donors. Primers: 60 Vbeta forward and 13 Jbeta reverse. Profiled with immunoSEQ multiplex PCR; TCRdb holds only in-frame clones, not every one. The repertoire table contains more than 90,000 clones. V gene TRBV18 combines with J gene TRBJ1-1; 10 nucleotides agree with TRBD1. This receptor was identified in a man aged 40-49 years in good health and CMV-seropositive. The sequenced sample consisted of PBMCs. CDR3 protein: CASSPGQGSEAFF. DNA of the CDR3: TGTGCCAGCTCACCGGGACAGGGGTCTGAAGCTTTCTTT.